This is a list of T cell receptor beta chains from one sample in a study of blood T cell repertoires in COVID-19. Libraries were prepared by immunoSEQ multiplex PCR; TCRdb keeps only in-frame clonotypes and omits some of them. The repertoire holds a few hundred thousand clones, with roughly four fifths as singletons. Material for sequencing was peripheral blood. The receptors shown here come from a man in his thirties or forties who had recovered from COVID-19. Each CDR3 is given with its conserved first and last residue. Fields, in order: D gene, J gene, V gene, clone size, CDR3 DNA, CDR3 protein. A D gene is named only where the DNA matches it firmly. The size entry is marked missing in some rows and otherwise reads once, few, many or a size class.

TRBD2 | TRBJ2-1 | TRBV5-4 | . | TGTGCCAGCAGCTTGGACGGGGGGGCCTTAAAAAATGAGCAGTTCTTC | CASSLDGGALKNEQFF
TRBD1 | TRBJ1-2 | TRBV5-6 | . | TGTGCCAGCAGAAGACAGGGGGGCGACTATGGCTACACCTTC | CASRRQGGDYGYTF
TRBD1 | TRBJ1-1 | TRBV2 | once | TGTGCCAGCAGTCCCCGACAGGGGGCGAACACTGAAGCTTTCTTT | CASSPRQGANTEAFF
. | TRBJ2-5 | TRBV27 | . | TGTGCCAGCAGTTTATACTCCCTCCGGGACAACCAAGAGACCCAGTACTTC | CASSLYSLRDNQETQYF
TRBD1 | TRBJ1-5 | TRBV4-1 | . | TGCGCCAGCAGCCACACCGGGACAGGTAATCAGCCCCAGCATTTT | CASSHTGTGNQPQHF
. | TRBJ1-2 | TRBV9 | . | TGTGCCAGCAGCGCCACGGCTGTGCGGGCGTATGGCTACACCTTC | CASSATAVRAYGYTF
. | TRBJ2-1 | TRBV10-3 | . | TGTGCCATCAGTGAGTCAACAGGGGGGGACAATGAGCAGTTCTTC | CAISESTGGDNEQFF
. | TRBJ2-2 | TRBV12-5 | . | TGTGCTAGTGGTTTGGTACTTGGCCGGACACGGAACACCGGGGAGCTGTTTTTT | CASGLVLGRTRNTGELFF
. | TRBJ1-3 | TRBV9 | . | TGTGCCAGCAGCGTAGAGCCGGCGGGTAGTGGAAACACCATATATTTT | CASSVEPAGSGNTIYF
TRBD1 | TRBJ2-5 | TRBV15 | . | TGTGCCACCAGCGTGGACAGGGAGCGGACCCAGTACTTC | CATSVDRERTQYF
. | TRBJ2-2 | TRBV6-5 | . | TGTGCCAGCAGACCATCGGGACTCGATATCGGGGAGCTGTTTTTT | CASRPSGLDIGELFF
. | TRBJ2-2 | TRBV3-1/TRBV3-2 | . | TGTGCCAGCAGCCAATCCGCAGGGTCCACCGGGGAGCTGTTTTTT | CASSQSAGSTGELFF
. | TRBJ1-2 | TRBV5-6 | . | TGTGCCAGCAGCCTCACGCCAGGGGTCCATGGCTACACCTTC | CASSLTPGVHGYTF
. | TRBJ1-2 | TRBV2 | . | TGTGCCAGCAGGAAAAGACTCCTCCCGGGGATCACTAACTATGGCTACACCTTC | CASRKRLLPGITNYGYTF
. | TRBJ2-5 | TRBV6-1 | . | TGTGCCAGCAGTGAATTATCTAGCTTAGAGACCCAGTACTTC | CASSELSSLETQYF
TRBD1 | TRBJ2-7 | TRBV4-1 | . | TGCGCCAGCAGCCGTGGACAGGCCAGTTCCTACGAGCAGTACTTC | CASSRGQASSYEQYF
TRBD1 | TRBJ2-3 | TRBV28 | . | TGTGCCAGCAGGGGACAGGGAGGCGCAGATACGCAGTATTTT | CASRGQGGADTQYF
TRBD1 | TRBJ2-2 | TRBV12-3/TRBV12-4 | once | TGTGCCAGCAGTCGACAGGGGTCCGGGGAGCTGTTTTTT | CASSRQGSGELFF
. | TRBJ1-1 | TRBV3-1/TRBV3-2 | . | TGTGCCAGCAGCCAAGGGCCAGTTGAAGCTTTCTTT | CASSQGPVEAFF
. | TRBJ1-2 | TRBV6-5 | . | TGTGCCAGCAGCGAGGACTTGTTATATGGCTACACCTTC | CASSEDLLYGYTF
. | TRBJ1-5 | TRBV6-2/TRBV6-3 | . | TGTGCCAGCAGTTTTCGGGATCAGCCCCAGCATTTT | CASSFRDQPQHF
. | TRBJ2-3 | TRBV3-1/TRBV3-2 | . | TGTGCCAGCAGCCAAGACGGGGTACGAGTTTCAGATACGCAGTATTTT | CASSQDGVRVSDTQYF
TRBD2 | TRBJ2-3 | TRBV6-5 | . | TGTGCCAGCAGAAGAAGCGGGGTTGTAGGAGATACGCAGTATTTT | CASRRSGVVGDTQYF
TRBD1 | TRBJ1-4 | TRBV24-1 | . | TGTGCCACCAGTGATCCTGGGACAGAGAATGAAAAACTGTTTTTT | CATSDPGTENEKLFF
. | TRBJ2-1 | TRBV11-1 | . | TGTGCCAGCAGCCCCAAGAGGGCCGTAGGTGAGCAGTTCTTC | CASSPKRAVGEQFF
. | TRBJ1-5 | TRBV5-6 | few | TGTGCCAGCAGCTTGGCGGGAGGGGGTAATCAGCCCCAGCATTTT | CASSLAGGGNQPQHF
TRBD1 | TRBJ1-5 | TRBV3-1/TRBV3-2 | . | TGTGCCAGCAGCCAAGATCCTCCTCAGGGGGCATATGTTGGCTTCAATCAGCCCCAGCATTTT | CASSQDPPQGAYVGFNQPQHF
TRBD2 | TRBJ2-5 | TRBV19 | . | TGTGCCAGTAGTATAGATCTGCGGGGGGCGGGGACCCAGTACTTC | CASSIDLRGAGTQYF
. | TRBJ1-6 | TRBV3-1/TRBV3-2 | . | TGTGCCAGCAGCCAAGATCTAGGGGCACTTCTCCACTTT | CASSQDLGALLHF
. | TRBJ2-3 | TRBV10-3 | once | TGTGCCATCAGTGAGCAGGATACGCAGTATTTT | CAISEQDTQYF
TRBD1 | TRBJ2-7 | TRBV5-4 | . | TGTGCCAGCAGCCCAAAAGGACAGGGGGCCTACGAGCAGTACTTC | CASSPKGQGAYEQYF
TRBD1 | TRBJ1-3 | TRBV10-3 | . | TGTGCCATCTTTCAGGGGGATACGGGAAACACCATATATTTT | CAIFQGDTGNTIYF
. | TRBJ2-2 | TRBV5-6 | many | TGTGCCAGCAGCTGGCGGGCACCGAGGACCGGGGAGCTGTTTTTT | CASSWRAPRTGELFF
. | TRBJ1-1 | TRBV6-2/TRBV6-3 | . | TGTGCCAGCAGTTCCTACCGCAAGTGGACTGAAGCTTTCTTT | CASSSYRKWTEAFF
. | TRBJ2-7 | TRBV19 | once | TGTGCCAGTAGTGAGGCCAGCGGCAGCTACGAGCAGTACTTC | CASSEASGSYEQYF
. | TRBJ2-1 | TRBV7-2 | once | TGTGCCAGCAGCTTACTAGGGGTCAATGAGCAGTTCTTC | CASSLLGVNEQFF
. | TRBJ1-3 | TRBV3-1/TRBV3-2 | . | TGTGCCAGCAGCCAAGCGTGGTCAGGCATCGGAAACACCATATATTTT | CASSQAWSGIGNTIYF
. | TRBJ2-7 | TRBV3-1/TRBV3-2 | . | TGTGCCAGCAGCCAAGTGCAAGGGGCCGGGGAGCAGTACTTC | CASSQVQGAGEQYF
. | TRBJ2-3 | TRBV3-1/TRBV3-2 | . | TGTGCCAGCAGCCAGGCTCTAACAGAGATTAGCACAGATACGCAGTATTTT | CASSQALTEISTDTQYF
TRBD1 | TRBJ2-3 | TRBV7-3 | . | TGTGCCAGCAGTCGGGACAGGGCGAATACGCAGTATTTT | CASSRDRANTQYF
TRBD1 | TRBJ1-3 | TRBV6-5 | . | TGTGCCAGCGGAACGGACAGGAGTCAAAACACCATATATTTT | CASGTDRSQNTIYF
. | TRBJ1-5 | TRBV6-4 | . | TGTGCCAGCGCGGAGAGTAGCAATCAGCCCCAGCATTTT | CASAESSNQPQHF